This passage covers 22 T cell receptor beta chains from one sample sequenced in a study of T cells expressing NK-cell markers. After re-calling the 5' RACE reads, TCRdb lists one entry per CDR3 protein, DNA absent. The sample table includes 400,000 to 450,000 distinct CDR3 sequences. The sample taken for sequencing was blood T cells: a sorted CD56 or NKG2C T cell subset, CD4+ or CD8+ T cells, or bulk PBMC T cells (not recorded which). The origin of the receptors is a woman aged 18 to 75 in good health.

V and J are TRBV4-3 and TRBJ1-2; the D gene TCRdb calls, TRBD1, cannot be checked with no DNA. Germline CDR1 LGHNA, CDR2 YSLEER. This CDR3 has 14 residues. CDR3 in amino acids: CASSYRGYYYGYTF.

This rearrangement joins TRBV6-5 to TRBJ1-2; TCRdb's assignment of TRBD1 cannot be checked, as there is no DNA. Germline values: CDR1 MNHEY, CDR2 SVGAGI. The CDR3 extends over 13 amino acids. The CDR3 sequence: CASTYRGGWGYTF.

J is TRBJ2-3 and V is TRBV20-1; TCRdb picks TRBD2, but there is no DNA to check that call. The CDR3 extends over 15 amino acids. CDR1 DFQATT and CDR2 SNEGSKA come from the germline V gene (reference sequence). The CDR3 reads CSAATGLGSQDTQYF.

The chain joins TRBV3-1 to TRBJ1-1; the TCRdb call, TRBD1, lacks DNA for checking. Per the germline V gene, CDR1 is LGHDT and CDR2 is YNNKEL (reference sequence). The CDR3 runs to 12 residues. The CDR3 protein is CASSQVDREAFF.

V gene TRBV20-1 combines with J gene TRBJ2-2. The CDR3 runs to 14 residues. CDR1 is DFQATT and CDR2 is SNEGSKA in the germline V gene (reference sequence). CDR3 protein: CSASRLANTGELFF.

V and J are TRBV7-2 and TRBJ1-4; with no DNA, the TCRdb D assignment of TRBD1 cannot be verified. The CDR3 contains 15 residues. Germline V gene lookup returns CDR1 SGHTA and CDR2 FQGNSA. The CDR3 sequence is CASSFYRDINEKLFF.

V is TRBV20-1 and J is TRBJ1-4. The CDR3 spans 14 residues. CDR1 DFQATT and CDR2 SNEGSKA come from the germline V gene (reference sequence). The CDR3 loop is CSAIVGTTNEKLFF.

This sequence joins TRBV2 and TRBJ1-5; TCRdb's assignment of TRBD1 cannot be checked, as there is no DNA. CDR1 SNHLY and CDR2 FYNNEI come from the germline V gene. The CDR3 covers 13 residues. CDR3 loop: CASRGQGRQPQHF.

The rearrangement links TRBV29-1 to TRBJ2-1; TCRdb's D call of TRBD1 is untestable without DNA. The CDR3 is made up of 14 amino acids. CDR1 and CDR2 from the germline V gene are SQVTM and ANQGSEA. The CDR3 sequence: CSVGRQSLYNEQFF.

The chain combines TRBV18 with TRBJ2-7; TCRdb proposes TRBD2, but this gene call is untestable without DNA. Germline V gives CDR1 KGHSH, CDR2 LQKENI. This CDR3 is built from 15 residues. The CDR3 sequence is CASSPLWGLLYEQYF.

The CDR3 here is CATSPPGHYEQYF. The gene calls are TRBV28 and TRBJ2-7; TCRdb picks TRBD2, but there is no DNA to check that call. CDR1 is MDHEN, CDR2 SYDVKM, per germline. The CDR3 has 13 amino acids.

The rearrangement links TRBV5-4 to TRBJ2-5; TCRdb returns TRBD1, unconfirmable since there is no DNA. Germline V gene data show CDR1 as SGHNT and CDR2 as YYREEE (reference sequence). This CDR3 contains 15 residues. CDR3 sequence: CASNPGTGAGETQYF.

The chain couples TRBV5-1 to TRBJ1-1; as DNA is missing, the TRBD1 call by TCRdb cannot be tested. CDR3 length: 13 amino acids. Germline values: CDR1 SGHRS, CDR2 YFSETQ. CDR3 protein: CASSRTGNTEAFF.

The chain carries TRBV7-2 and TRBJ2-5. The CDR3 has 15 residues. CDR1 is SGHTA, CDR2 FQGNSA, per germline. The CDR3 protein is CASSLESRRQETQYF.

V usage is TRBV7-2 and J usage is TRBJ1-4; TCRdb selects TRBD1, and the lack of DNA leaves this call unchecked. CDR3 length: 14 residues. Germline values: CDR1 SGHTA, CDR2 FQGNSA. This CDR3 reads CASSPSGGGEKLFF.

Here the CDR3 reads CASSPGAIQPQHF. The V and J genes are TRBV6-2 or TRBV6-3 and TRBJ1-5. The CDR3 is made up of 13 amino acids. Germline V gives CDR1 MNHEY, CDR2 SVGEGT.

The J gene is TRBJ1-1, the V gene TRBV5-1; as DNA is missing, the TRBD1 call by TCRdb cannot be tested. Germline CDR1 SGHRS, CDR2 YFSETQ. The CDR3 totals 13 residues. CDR3 amino acids: CASSMDRATEAFF.

This chain links TRBV5-5 with TRBJ1-4; TCRdb picks TRBD1, but there is no DNA to check that call. The length of the CDR3 is 18 residues. Per the germline V gene, CDR1 is SGHKS and CDR2 is YYEKEE (reference sequence). CDR3 loop: CASSSLTGPLGANEKLFF.

The CDR3 loop is CASSQDKGAGVYGYTF. The V and J genes are TRBV4-2 and TRBJ1-2; TCRdb proposes TRBD1, but this gene call is untestable without DNA. Per the germline V gene, CDR1 is LGHNA and CDR2 is YNFKEQ. This CDR3 spans 16 amino acids.

J is TRBJ2-2 and V is TRBV12-3 or TRBV12-4; TCRdb lists TRBD1, though no DNA is available to test this call. CDR3 size: 17 residues. The chain's CDR3 is CASTSGGAVVNTGELFF.

The chain has TRBV21-1 and TRBJ2-1; the TRBD1 assignment by TCRdb is unverifiable without DNA. TRBV21-1 is a pseudogene segment. The CDR3 length is 21 residues. The CDR3: CASSNPGQGSSSGSSYNEQFF.

The chain has TRBV6-5 and TRBJ1-5. The CDR3 totals 14 residues. Germline CDR1 is MNHEY and CDR2 is SVGAGI. The CDR3: CASSYRTGNQPQHF.